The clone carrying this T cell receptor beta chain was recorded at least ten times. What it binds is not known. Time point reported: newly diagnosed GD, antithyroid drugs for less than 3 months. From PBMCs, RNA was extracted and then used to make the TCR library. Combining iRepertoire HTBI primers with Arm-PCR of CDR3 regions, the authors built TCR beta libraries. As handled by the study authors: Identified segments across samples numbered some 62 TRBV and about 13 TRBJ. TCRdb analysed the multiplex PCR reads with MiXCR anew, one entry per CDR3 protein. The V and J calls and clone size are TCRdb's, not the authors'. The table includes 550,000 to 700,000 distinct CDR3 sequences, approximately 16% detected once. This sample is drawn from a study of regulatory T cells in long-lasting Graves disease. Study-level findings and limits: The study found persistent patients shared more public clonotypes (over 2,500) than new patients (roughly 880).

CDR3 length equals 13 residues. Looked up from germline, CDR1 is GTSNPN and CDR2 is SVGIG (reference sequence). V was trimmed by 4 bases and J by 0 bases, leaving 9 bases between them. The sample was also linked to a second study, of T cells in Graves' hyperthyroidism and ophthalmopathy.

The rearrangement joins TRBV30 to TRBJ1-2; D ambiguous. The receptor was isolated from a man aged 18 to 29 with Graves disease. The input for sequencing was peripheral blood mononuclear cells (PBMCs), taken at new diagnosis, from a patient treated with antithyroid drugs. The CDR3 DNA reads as TGTGCCTGGACAGCTAAGTCTAACTATGGCTACACCTTC. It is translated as CAWTAKSNYGYTF.